The 32 T cell receptor beta chains presented below share a single source sample, sequenced in a study of blood T cell repertoires in COVID-19. The data were produced by immunoSEQ multiplex PCR, yet TCRdb's version contains in-frame clones alone and is incomplete. The profile shows 110,000 to 150,000 clones, 84% of them singletons. The sequenced material came from peripheral blood. The receptors originated from a human donor in a cohort sampled during active COVID-19.

The V gene is TRBV7-3, the J gene TRBJ2-3, with 8 bases lining up with TRBD2. Germline V gives CDR1 SGHTA, CDR2 FQGTGA. V lost 2 bases, J lost 5 bases, and 3 bases stayed unmatched. The CDR3 sequence is 14 residues long. This CDR3 reads CASSLRGGEDTQYF. As DNA, the CDR3 is TGTGCCAGCAGCTTACGGGGGGGCGAAGATACGCAGTATTTT.

This chain joins TRBV28 and TRBJ2-4, with D possibly being TRBD1 (5 bases). Trimming took 3 bases from V and 7 from J, leaving 13 bases between them. Germline values: CDR1 MDHEN, CDR2 SYDVKM. The CDR3 runs to 14 residues. This chain's CDR3 is CASSFPGPGNIQYF. For the CDR3, the DNA is TGTGCCAGCAGTTTTCCAGGGCCCGGGAACATTCAGTACTTC.

This sequence joins TRBV27 and TRBJ2-1; 7 positions agree with TRBD1. CDR3 length: 16 amino acids. Germline loops: CDR1 MNHEY, CDR2 SMNVEV (reference sequence). V lost 5 bases and J lost 4; bases outside the gene matches: 11. The CDR3 region has the DNA TGTGCCAGCAGTCTCGACAGGGAACCCCAGTACAATGAGCAGTTCTTC. Its protein is CASSLDREPQYNEQFF.

The chain joins TRBV6-2 or TRBV6-3 to TRBJ2-7, with a tentative D call TRBD2 (6 bases). V dropped 2 bases and J dropped 6 bases, with 17 bases sitting between them. This CDR3 contains 15 residues. Germline CDR1 is MNHEY and CDR2 is SVGEGT. The CDR3 loop reads CASSYRTTRLSEQYF. The CDR3 DNA reads TGTGCCAGCAGTTACCGGACTACCCGCCTATCCGAGCAGTACTTC.

The rearrangement joins TRBV3-1 (or the pseudogene TRBV3-2) to TRBJ1-4; 7 positions match TRBD1. V shed 4 bases, J shed 8 bases, and the junction held 10 bases outside the gene matches. This CDR3 has 15 amino acids. Germline loops: CDR1 LGHDT, CDR2 YNNKEL (reference sequence). The CDR3 spells CASSLRQGQYEKLFF. CDR3 DNA sequence: TGTGCCAGCAGCCTTCGACAGGGACAATACGAAAAACTGTTTTTT.

The gene calls are TRBV6-5 and TRBJ2-3; D perhaps matches TRBD1 (6 bases). V shed 4 bases and J shed 6 bases, with 14 bases lying between them. In germline, CDR1 is MNHEY, CDR2 SVGAGI. CDR3 length: 14 amino acids. The CDR3: CASSFLSGEDTQYF. The CDR3, as DNA: TGTGCCAGCAGTTTCCTATCAGGGGAGGATACGCAGTATTTT.

V usage is TRBV7-2 and J usage is TRBJ2-5, with 13 bases aligning to TRBD2. Germline values: CDR1 SGHTA, CDR2 FQGNSA. J was trimmed by 1 base and V by 5 bases; bases with no gene match: 10. The CDR3 loop spans 18 amino acids. The CDR3 region is CASSRWGLAGFGQETQYF. The CDR3 nucleotides are TGTGCCAGCAGCCGCTGGGGACTAGCGGGGTTCGGCCAAGAGACCCAGTACTTC.

Only one count was recorded for this clone. The chain has TRBV3-1 (or the pseudogene TRBV3-2) and TRBJ2-3; weak D call: TRBD2 (7 bases). Trimming took 4 bases from V and 3 from J, leaving 11 bases between them. CDR1 LGHDT and CDR2 YNNKEL come from the germline V gene (reference sequence). The CDR3 is 14 residues long. CDR3 coding DNA: TGTGCCAGCAGCCTGAGGGGGGGAACAGATACGCAGTATTTT. This codes for CASSLRGGTDTQYF.

The chain employs TRBV5-1 and TRBJ2-2; 7 bases match TRBD1. CDR3 length equals 14 residues. With 4 bases clipped from V and 5 bases from J, the junction kept 5 bases outside the gene matches. Germline-derived CDR1 and CDR2 are SGHRS and YFSETQ. CDR3 coding DNA: TGCGCCAGCAGCCCCCAGGGACAGACCGGGGAGCTGTTTTTT. The encoded protein is CASSPQGQTGELFF. Combining the CDR3 with reference TRBV5-1 and TRBJ2-2 gives the whole variable domain KAGVTQTPRYLIKTRGQQVTLSCSPISGHRSVSWYQQTPGQGLQFLFEYFSETQRNKGNFPGRFSGRQFSNSRSEMNVSTLELGDSALYLCASSPQGQTGELFFGEGSRLTVL.

About this clone: Other DNA sequences in this specimen translate into the identical CDR3. The J gene is TRBJ2-7, the V gene TRBV7-9; the D is unclear. The CDR3 sequence is 14 residues long. With 1 base removed from V and 0 bases from J, the gap between germline ends came to 7 bases. Germline V gene lookup returns CDR1 SEHNR and CDR2 FQNEAQ (reference sequence). CDR3 loop: CASSLDWASYEQYF. The CDR3 nucleotides are TGTGCCAGCAGCTTAGATTGGGCCTCCTACGAGCAGTACTTC.

On this clone: The CDR3 carries no conserved terminal phenylalanine or tryptophan, so it likely arises from a read error. It is unclear where the CDR3 begins or ends on the DNA, so no DNA is shown, and the CDR3 is as TCRdb lists it. V gene TRBV29-1 combines with J gene TRBJ2-3; the table's TRBD2 call for D was not verified on the DNA. The CDR3 is 8 amino acids in total, end residues counted. Germline loops: CDR1 SQVTM, CDR2 ANQGSEA. The CDR3 here is CSVEGASP.

This sequence joins TRBV7-9 and TRBJ1-1, with 9 bases aligning to TRBD1. CDR1 SEHNR and CDR2 FQNEAQ come from the germline V gene (reference sequence). This CDR3 contains 13 residues. Losses at the gene ends were 7 bases for V and 4 bases for J; bases not matched to a gene: 4. CDR3 nucleotides: TGTGCCAGCATGCTGACAGGGGGCACTGAAGCTTTCTTT. Its protein product is CASMLTGGTEAFF.

DNA for the CDR3: TGTGCCATCAGCATTACCGGGACAGGGGAAGCTTTCTTT. Amino acid sequence: CAISITGTGEAFF. The chain employs TRBV10-3 and TRBJ1-1; TRBD1 aligns across 9 bases. Germline CDR1 ENHRY, CDR2 SYGVKD. V lost 6 bases and J lost 8; bases outside the gene matches: 7. This CDR3 has 13 residues.

This chain joins TRBV7-9 and TRBJ2-5; D might be TRBD2 (5 bases). The CDR3 totals 17 residues. Between the trimmed V and J ends, which lost 5 bases and 2 bases, there was a span of 21 bases. Germline V gives CDR1 SEHNR, CDR2 FQNEAQ (reference sequence). CDR3 sequence (DNA): TGTGCCAGCAGCCTAAGCGTCGCCCTAGCAGGACAAGAGACCCAGTACTTC. It encodes CASSLSVALAGQETQYF.

V is TRBV29-1 and J is TRBJ2-3; possible D gene TRBD2, 5 bases. The V gene's germline CDR1 is SQVTM and CDR2 ANQGSEA. The CDR3 consists of 15 residues. Trimming shortened V by 6 bases and J by 0 bases, and 16 bases separated the two germline ends. CDR3 DNA sequence: TGCAGCGTCAAGGAGGAGCTAATTAGCACAGATACGCAGTATTTT. It codes for CSVKEELISTDTQYF.

This clone was detected only a few times. The chain is built from TRBV3-1 (or the pseudogene TRBV3-2) and TRBJ1-3; no clear D. Germline CDR1 LGHDT, CDR2 YNNKEL (reference sequence). With 7 bases removed from V and 0 bases from J, the gap between germline ends came to 10 bases. The CDR3 length is 14 residues. CDR3 coding DNA: TGTGCCAGCACCTCATCCGGCTCTGGAAACACCATATATTTT. It is translated as CASTSSGSGNTIYF.

DNA for the CDR3: TGTGCCAGCACCAACCAAGAGACCCAGTACTTC. Translation: CASTNQETQYF. This chain uses TRBV6-5 with TRBJ2-5; D not certain. The germline CDR1 and CDR2 sequences are MNHEY and SVGAGI. The CDR3 has 11 amino acids. Trimming left V 7 bases short and J 0 bases short, with 3 bases between.

This clone has just one count. The rearrangement uses TRBV14 and TRBJ2-1, with D perhaps matching TRBD2 (7 bases). Deletions cut 5 bases from V and 2 bases from J, with 13 bases between. Germline V gene sequence: CDR1 SGHDN, CDR2 FVKESK. CDR3 length: 15 amino acids. The CDR3 is CASSASRGPYNEQFF. DNA for the CDR3: TGTGCCAGCAGCGCCTCGCGGGGGCCCTACAATGAGCAGTTCTTC.

The genes are TRBV5-1 and TRBJ1-4; possible D gene TRBD1, 5 bases. Between the trimmed V and J ends, which lost 5 bases and 0 bases, there was a span of 11 bases. There are 15 residues in the CDR3. Germline CDR1 SGHRS, CDR2 YFSETQ. The CDR3 region has the DNA TGCGCCAGCAGAGTGACGGGGGCAACTAATGAAAAACTGTTTTTT. Its protein is CASRVTGATNEKLFF.

The chain recombines TRBV5-1 with TRBJ2-5; no definite D call. Per germline, CDR1 SGHRS and CDR2 YFSETQ. The CDR3 covers 14 residues. Trimming shortened V by 0 bases and J by 1 base, and 7 bases separated the two germline ends. The CDR3 nucleotides are TGCGCCAGCAGCTTGGTGGCAGTCCAAGAGACCCAGTACTTC. Encoded protein: CASSLVAVQETQYF.

This chain links TRBV6-5 with TRBJ1-2; TRBD1 matches 8 bases. Losses at the gene ends were 6 bases for V and 4 bases for J; bases not matched to a gene: 7. This CDR3 spans 14 amino acids. Per germline, CDR1 MNHEY and CDR2 SVGAGI. The CDR3 region has the DNA TGTGCCAGCAGGCCGATAGGGACAGGCTATGGCTACACCTTC. This encodes CASRPIGTGYGYTF.

The chain joins TRBV10-3 to TRBJ2-2, with D possibly being TRBD2 (5 bases). The CDR3 spans 14 residues. Germline V gene data show CDR1 as ENHRY and CDR2 as SYGVKD. Trimming took off 6 bases at V and 3 bases at J, with 11 bases between the two ends. CDR3: CAIRPEEDTGELFF. In DNA form, the CDR3 reads TGTGCCATCAGGCCCGAGGAGGACACCGGGGAGCTGTTTTTT.

This chain joins TRBV3-1 (or the pseudogene TRBV3-2) and TRBJ1-1; 7 bases are shared with TRBD1. The length of the CDR3 is 13 residues. CDR1 and CDR2 from the germline V gene are LGHDT and YNNKEL (reference sequence). V shed 5 bases and J 4 bases; nucleotides not matched to a gene: 4. CDR3 protein: CASSWGQLTEAFF. The CDR3 DNA reads TGTGCCAGCAGCTGGGGACAGCTCACTGAAGCTTTCTTT.

The chain joins TRBV4-1 to TRBJ1-2; D not certain. The CDR3 runs 14 residues. Germline CDR1 is MGHRA and CDR2 is YSYEKL. With 0 bases removed from V and 8 bases from J, the gap between germline ends came to 13 bases. CDR3 coding DNA: TGCGCCAGCAGCCAAGATTACCTACCTTTAGGCTACACCTTC. As protein: CASSQDYLPLGYTF.

V gene TRBV11-2 combines with J gene TRBJ1-1; weak D call: TRBD1 (5 bases). Trimming stripped 8 bases from V and 5 bases from J, with 9 bases between. Germline loops: CDR1 SGHAT, CDR2 FQNNGV. The CDR3 is made up of 11 amino acids. The CDR3 loop reads CASRQFTEAFF. Here the CDR3 DNA reads TGTGCCAGCCGACAGTTTACTGAAGCTTTCTTT.

This clone showed up just a few times. V and J are TRBV10-1 and TRBJ2-1, with TRBD2 as a possible D gene (6 bases). The germline V and J ends were trimmed by 3 bases and 10 bases, with 13 bases remaining between them. This CDR3 spans 13 amino acids. Germline CDR1 and CDR2: WNHNN and SYGVQD (reference sequence). This CDR3 reads CASSDGGSREQFF. CDR3 sequence (DNA): TGCGCCAGCAGTGATGGGGGGTCGAGGGAGCAGTTCTTC.

The chain recombines TRBV6-4 with TRBJ1-5; D is possibly TRBD1 (6 bases). Germline lookup yields CDR1 MRHNA and CDR2 SNTAGT. CDR3 length equals 15 residues. Trimming stripped 6 bases from V and 4 bases from J, with 16 bases between. The CDR3 region has the DNA TGTGCCAGCAGCCAACAGGGTGGCGGAAATCAGCCCCAGCATTTT. This sequence encodes CASSQQGGGNQPQHF.

This clone was counted a single time. The genes are TRBV9 and TRBJ2-2; the match to TRBD2 covers 11 bases. Germline CDR1 SGDLS, CDR2 YYNGEE. Losses at the gene ends were 1 base for V and 8 bases for J; bases not matched to a gene: 4. This CDR3 contains 15 residues. The DNA of the CDR3 is TGTGCCAGCAGCGTACTAGCGGGGGGATCGGGGGAGCTGTTTTTT. Translating gives CASSVLAGGSGELFF.

This chain joins TRBV7-2 and TRBJ1-3, with D possibly TRBD1 on 5 matching bases. V shed 0 bases and J shed 2 bases, with 11 bases lying between them. The CDR3 contains 16 residues. CDR1 is SGHTA, CDR2 FQGNSA, per germline. The CDR3 DNA sequence: TGTGCCAGCAGCTTAGCGCCCCGGGGGGCTGGAAACACCATATATTTT. Translated, it gives CASSLAPRGAGNTIYF.

The chain carries TRBV5-6 and TRBJ2-7, with a weak D call TRBD2 (5 bases). The CDR3 extends over 15 amino acids. Looked up from germline, CDR1 is SGHDT and CDR2 is YYEEEE. V lost 3 bases and J 6 bases, leaving 19 bases between the germline ends. Here the CDR3 DNA reads TGTGCCAGCAGCTACCGGACGGCGACTATAGGCGAGCAGTACTTC. Translation: CASSYRTATIGEQYF.

The count of this clone is one. This chain uses TRBV5-1 with TRBJ2-7; possibly TRBD1 for D (6 bases). Trimming cost V 7 bases and J 5 bases, with 16 bases left between them. CDR3 size: 13 residues. Germline assignment: CDR1 SGHRS and CDR2 YFSETQ. Here the CDR3 DNA reads TGCGCCAGCGACGACGGGACACGTAACGAGCAGTACTTC. Translating it yields CASDDGTRNEQYF.

Worth noting for this clone: The same CDR3 also results from other DNA sequences found in this sample. The J gene is TRBJ2-2, the V gene TRBV2; 10 bases line up with TRBD2. Germline V gene data show CDR1 as SNHLY and CDR2 as FYNNEI. The CDR3 runs to 16 residues. Trimming at V came to 4 bases and at J to 7 bases, leaving 9 bases not matched to a gene. CDR3 amino acids: CASSGDSGGHGGELFF. In DNA form, the CDR3 reads TGTGCCAGCAGTGGGGATAGCGGGGGGCATGGCGGGGAGCTGTTTTTT. Using reference TRBV2 and TRBJ2-2 for the parts outside the CDR3, the full variable domain is EPEVTQTPSHQVTQMGQEVILRCVPISNHLYFYWYRQILGQKVEFLVSFYNNEISEKSEIFDDQFSVERPDGSNFTLKIRSTKLEDSAMYFCASSGDSGGHGGELFFGEGSRLTVL.